Listed here is a single T cell receptor (beta chain). Method: immunoSEQ multiplex PCR; TCRdb's copy keeps in-frame clones and lacks some. The table has tens of thousands of clones, around 87% seen once. Documented time point: after dendritic cell vaccination, including at tumor progression/relapse. The record originates from a study of glioma-infiltrating T cells after dendritic cell vaccination. This TCR came from a human donor with glioblastoma. The material was blood, obtained after dendritic cell vaccination.

The CDR3 spells CASRNTGVEQYF. Written as DNA, the CDR3 is TGCGCCAGCAGAAACACAGGGGTCGAGCAGTACTTC. The chain has TRBV5-1 and TRBJ2-7; 7 nucleotides agree with TRBD1. With 5 bases clipped from V and 6 bases from J, the junction kept 5 bases outside the gene matches. CDR3 length equals 12 residues. Germline-derived CDR1 and CDR2 are SGHRS and YFSETQ.